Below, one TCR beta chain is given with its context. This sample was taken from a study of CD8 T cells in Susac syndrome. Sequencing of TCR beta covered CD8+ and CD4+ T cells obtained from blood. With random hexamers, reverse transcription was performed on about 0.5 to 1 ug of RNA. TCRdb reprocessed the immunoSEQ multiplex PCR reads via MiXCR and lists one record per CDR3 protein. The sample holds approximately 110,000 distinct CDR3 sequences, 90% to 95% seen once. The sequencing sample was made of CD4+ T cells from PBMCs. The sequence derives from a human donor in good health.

The CDR3 loop reads CASSSGDNNEQFF. The CDR3 region has the DNA TGTGCCAGCAGCTCGGGAGATAACAATGAGCAGTTCTTC. V is TRBV5-4 and J is TRBJ2-1; TRBD2 is a possible D gene (6 bases). V was trimmed by 3 bases and J by 5 bases, leaving 9 bases between them. Germline V gene data show CDR1 as SGHNT and CDR2 as YYREEE (reference sequence). The CDR3 contains 13 residues.